This T cell receptor beta chain was sequenced during a study of identifying expanded T cells in peripheral blood. Findings of the study overall: Differentially abundant clones: around 1.2 between replicates, around 16 at approximately 14 days, 19 at four. Clone count variance between two-week samples rose with total template count.

During the collection period, no donor immune events like infections were recorded. Of note for this clone: As yet, its antigen is unknown.

Here immunoSEQ multiplex PCR was the method, and the copy in TCRdb shows in-frame clones only, minus some. The sample lists 70,000 to 95,000 clones, approximately 90% occurring once. The V end was cut by 2 bases, the J end by 4 bases, with 6 bases between. The germline CDR1 and CDR2 sequences are MNHNS and SASEGT. The CDR3 extends over 14 amino acids. Input material: blood. J is TRBJ2-6 and V is TRBV6-1; D uncertain. The clonotype originates from a person aged 18 to 69 in good health. The CDR3 protein is CASSELAGANVLTF. In DNA, the CDR3 is TGTGCCAGCAGTGAATTGGCGGGGGCCAACGTCCTGACTTTC.